The present entry profiles one TCR beta chain with its context. Its antigen is not identified. The record originates from a study of CD8 T cells in ankylosing spondylitis. The CDR3 loop spans 12 amino acids. Looked up from germline, CDR1 is LNHDA and CDR2 is SQIVND (reference sequence). Trimming stripped 7 bases from V and 6 bases from J, with 10 bases between. The study, taken as a whole, reports: Reportedly, significant enrichment of disease-linked clones occurred in matched ankylosing spondylitis synovial fluid.

Quantitative 5'-RACE with molecular barcodes was used to make the TCR beta libraries. TCRdb re-derived calls from the 5' RACE reads in MiXCR, one entry per CDR3 protein. The sample yields about 160,000 distinct CDR3 sequences, around 20% seen once. J is TRBJ1-5 and V is TRBV19; D call uncertain. This receptor was obtained from a male donor with ankylosing spondylitis or in good health (not recorded which). Sequencing was done on a sample of blood, either unsorted or a sorted T cell fraction (not recorded which). DNA for the CDR3: TGTGCCAGTAAGCCCGGAGGTCAGCCCCAGCATTTT. Its protein is CASKPGGQPQHF.